The sample holds many counts of the clone carrying this T cell receptor (beta chain). The data belong to a study of T-cell reconstitution after alpha-beta-depleted transplantation in children. Trimming cost V 6 bases and J 5 bases, with 16 bases left between them. Germline CDR1 SQVTM, CDR2 ANQGSEA. The CDR3 extends over 13 amino acids. Using unique molecular identifiers, the investigators prepared the TCRbeta library. TCRdb reprocessed the PCR reads via MiXCR and lists one record per CDR3 protein. The sample carries about 690,000 distinct CDR3 sequences, 15% to 20% recorded once. The TCR sequence derives from a human donor who donated a stem cell graft to a child with acute myeloid leukemia. The sample was PBMCs from the stem cell graft donor, taken from the stem cell graft. The gene calls are TRBV29-1 and TRBJ2-5; perhaps TRBD2 as D (6 bases). DNA of the CDR3: TGCAGCGTGGAAATGGGGGGTTGGGAGACCCAGTACTTC. Translating it yields CSVEMGGWETQYF.